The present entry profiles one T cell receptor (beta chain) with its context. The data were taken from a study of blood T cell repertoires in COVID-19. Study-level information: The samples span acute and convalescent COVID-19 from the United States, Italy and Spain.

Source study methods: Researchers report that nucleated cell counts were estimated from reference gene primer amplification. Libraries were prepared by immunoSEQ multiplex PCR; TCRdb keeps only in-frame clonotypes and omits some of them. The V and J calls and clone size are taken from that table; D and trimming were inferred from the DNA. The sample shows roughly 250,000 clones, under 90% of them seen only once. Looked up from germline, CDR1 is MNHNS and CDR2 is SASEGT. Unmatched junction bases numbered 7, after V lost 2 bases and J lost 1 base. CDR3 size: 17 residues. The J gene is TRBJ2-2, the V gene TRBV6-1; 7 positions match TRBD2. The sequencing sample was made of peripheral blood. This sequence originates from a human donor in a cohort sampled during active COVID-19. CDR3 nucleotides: TGTGCCAGCAGTGAAAAGGTTGGCGGGAGGAACACCGGGGAGCTGTTTTTT. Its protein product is CASSEKVGGRNTGELFF.